This T cell receptor (beta chain) was captured in a study of blood T cell repertoires in COVID-19. Study at large: Acute and convalescent COVID-19 samples came from the United States, Italy and Spain.

CDR3 length: 16 residues. Unmatched junction bases numbered 9, after V lost 5 bases and J lost 4 bases. In germline, CDR1 is MNHNY, CDR2 SVGAGI (reference sequence). The data were produced by immunoSEQ multiplex PCR, yet TCRdb's version contains in-frame clones alone and is incomplete. The sample yields 55,000 to 65,000 clones, about 81% seen once. Input material: peripheral blood. This sequence originates from a human donor in a cohort sampled during active COVID-19. The V gene is TRBV6-6, the J gene TRBJ2-2, with 8 positions matching TRBD2. The CDR3 DNA is TGTGCCAGCAGTCCCCTAGGAGCGGGGGTCACCGGGGAGCTGTTTTTT. Translating it yields CASSPLGAGVTGELFF.